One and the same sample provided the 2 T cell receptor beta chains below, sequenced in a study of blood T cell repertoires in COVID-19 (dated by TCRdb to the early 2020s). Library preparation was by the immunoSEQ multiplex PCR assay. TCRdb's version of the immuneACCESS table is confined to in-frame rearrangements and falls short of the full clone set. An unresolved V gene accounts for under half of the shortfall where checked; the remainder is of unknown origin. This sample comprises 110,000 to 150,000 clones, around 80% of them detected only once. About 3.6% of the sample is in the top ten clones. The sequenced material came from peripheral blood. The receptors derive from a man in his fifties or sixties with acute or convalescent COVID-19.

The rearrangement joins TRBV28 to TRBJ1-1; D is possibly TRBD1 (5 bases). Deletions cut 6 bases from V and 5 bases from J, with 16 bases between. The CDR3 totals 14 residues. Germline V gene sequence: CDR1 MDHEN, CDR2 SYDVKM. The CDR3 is CASSRDSMGTEAFF. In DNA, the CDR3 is TGTGCCAGCAGCCGGGACTCTATGGGGACTGAAGCTTTCTTT.

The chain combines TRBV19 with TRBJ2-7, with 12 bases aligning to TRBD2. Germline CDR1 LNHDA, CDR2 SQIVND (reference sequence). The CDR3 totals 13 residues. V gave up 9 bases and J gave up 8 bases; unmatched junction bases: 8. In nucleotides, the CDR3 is TGTGCCAGCATCGGACTAGCGGGAAACAAGCAGTACTTC. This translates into CASIGLAGNKQYF.